The present entry profiles one T cell receptor beta chain with its context. Its specificity is not known. These data belong to a study of blood T cells in healthy people across ages. Broader study findings: When set beside aged donors, long-lived donors presented more naive CD4+ cells and higher diversity. Samples with more naive T cells showed higher observed beta diversity.

The authors ran a second PCR of about 6 to 11 cycles using a sample-barcoded 5' primer and a J-beta primer mix. TCRdb reprocessed the 5' RACE reads with MiXCR, giving one entry per CDR3 protein. The table lists about 1.6 million distinct CDR3 sequences, almost 35% of them singletons. Germline V gene lookup returns CDR1 DFQATT and CDR2 SNEGSKA (reference sequence). The germline V and J ends were trimmed by 6 bases and 3 bases, with 18 bases remaining between them. The CDR3 sequence is 14 residues long. Each sample gave at least 6.5 million isolated PBMCs. The chain joins TRBV20-1 to TRBJ2-7; D possibly corresponds to TRBD1 (6 bases). The source material was blood. The clonotype comes from a woman aged 25 to 45 in good health. CDR3 region: CSAWPRGESYEQYF. CDR3 DNA: TGCAGTGCATGGCCCAGGGGTGAAAGCTACGAGCAGTACTTC.